Sequencing of this TCR beta chain was carried out in a study of cytomegalovirus exposure and HLA in healthy donors (TCRdb year 2017). As for the study more broadly: An earlier analysis of approximately 590 of the donors reported roughly 300 Gb of sequence data and 100 million to 130 million unique TCR beta sequences from roughly 200 million T cells. Roughly 300 gigabases of sequencing data and 70 million to 95 million unique TCR sequences made up an early release that covered under 750 HLA-typed donors. The number of donors typed differed by locus, with about 629-630 for A, B, C, DRB1 and DQB1, roughly 550 for DQA1, under 610 for DPA1, and 472 for DPB1. Using immunosequencing, the study profiled T cell repertoires from about 610 subjects and related those repertoires to cytomegalovirus serostatus. Rather than drawing on any new phenotypic data, the later analysis identified candidate immune exposures from TCR beta sequences and the way those sequences occurred across donors. All discovery cohort repertoires had been generated using a single sequencing platform. The study aimed to test whether cataloging public T cell receptors could reveal signatures of past pathogen exposure. To decide whether each TCR beta V gene segment behaved as functional or pseudogenic, an earlier analysis of approximately 590 of the donors relied on high-throughput TCR beta sequencing. Both class I and class II loci were covered by HLA typing, at four-digit resolution. About five DR-DQ haplotypes were treated as single units for association and clustering because of strong linkage in the cohort. A later analysis re-analyzed previously published TCR beta repertoires from about 730 donors and added high-resolution HLA genotyping to study TCR occurrence patterns. The genetic ancestry cluster associated with self-reported Caucasian donors included 81% of the 350 to 500 genotyped donors. A separate validation cohort of 100 to 150 different subjects was used in addition to the 666-subject first cohort. A later genetic analysis took genome-wide SNP genotypes for about 60% of the roughly 670 donors and used that subset as a discovery cohort. Donor age, sex, ethnicity and CMV serostatus were compiled together with the repertoire data. To predict cytomegalovirus infection status, the study brought together high-throughput TCR immunosequencing, statistical association of individual TCRs with disease status, and machine learning. Among 398 genotyped donors of the cohort, an average of approximately 230,000 unique TCR beta nucleotide sequences were sequenced per donor, around a sixth of them non-productive.

Paper-wide results and their limitations: The 87-base-pair reads could not distinguish some IMGT-functional V segments, including TRBV6-2 and TRBV6-3, so those segments were excluded. Linkage disequilibrium might explain the correlated functional status among segregating V segments, but an unknown experimental factor could not be excluded. Three of the identified cytomegalovirus-associated TCR beta chains were confirmed in vitro to be specific for cytomegalovirus antigens. In a later analysis, HLA-associated TCR beta chains were found to be more clonally expanded and to have lower generation probabilities than equally common non-associated chains. A further reported finding was that TCR beta sequences accurately predicted the HLA-A and HLA-B alleles for most subjects in the first cohort. Some 15 rarely observed V segments, including chromosome 9 orphons, were excluded from the earlier analysis of approximately 500 of the donors because counts were too low. According to the authors, the approach could potentially be generalized to other disease states and immunological phenotypes. Strong co-occurrence of HLA alleles, especially DR and DQ, made assigning TCR associations to individual alleles difficult. A later analysis found that most CMV-associated TCR beta chains appeared HLA-restricted, with HLA associations seemingly driven largely by CMV exposure. The sequencing pipeline was judged likely to have produced a cluster of highly shared sequence variants as a technical artifact. Cytomegalovirus status was reported to be diagnosed by the classifier with high specificity and sensitivity in both the original and validation cohorts. In an earlier analysis of some 500 of the donors, most TCR beta V segments were observed in productive rearrangements about 90% or about 30% of the time, broadly matching IMGT annotations. In a later analysis, several top co-occurrence clusters were reported to appear linked to parvovirus B19, influenza, CMV and Epstein-Barr virus. HLA typing was unavailable for some donors at each locus, so association tests used only the typed subset. Compared with the roughly 720-donor mean, donors in an Asian-associated ancestry cluster had fewer N-insertions in productive TCRs, according to a later genetic analysis. The presence/absence analyses assumed that sequencing depth was roughly uniform across donors, and that assumption may not be true. For the cohort, immune exposure information was limited to CMV serostatus. An association between a missense DCLRE1C variant and V-gene and J-gene trimming of TCR beta chains was found in a later genetic analysis and replicated in an independent cohort. Only TCR beta chains were sequenced in this cohort, and the absence of alpha or paired-chain data limited detectable features. A total of about 150 TCR beta chains were listed by the study as associated with cytomegalovirus. While some public TCRs were present in many individuals, most TCR sequences turned up only very rarely across donors. In a later analysis, the rate of TCR association differed among HLA loci, with DRB1 alleles having the most associated TCRs and HLA-C alleles having the fewest. At a false discovery rate of 0.05, a later analysis linked about 16,000 TCR beta sequences to specific HLA alleles.

As to this clone: Its antigen specificity is not known. It has no much larger one-base neighbor in the sample; base qualities were not kept.

The cohort comprised fewer than 700 healthy bone marrow donors. Cohort members were all nominally healthy when sampled, although unrecorded immune exposures were likely present. The donor was CMV seropositive and was included in the group of 250 to 350 seropositive cohort members. A peripheral blood sample was collected from each donor, and TCR beta sequencing was performed on peripheral blood mononuclear cells. Genomic DNA extraction from the blood cell samples was performed with the Qiagen DNeasy Blood Extraction Kit. The CDR3 goes from the cysteine to the phenylalanine over 13 residues. The CDR3 DNA has 39 bases and is translated from base 1. Via the germline V gene (reference sequence), CDR1 is SSHAT and CDR2 FNYEAQ. V was cut back by 5 bases and J by 2 bases, leaving a gap of 9 bases between them. The library was produced with the immunoSEQ multiplex PCR assay. For the multiplex PCR, a mixture combining 60 forward primers for TCR Vbeta segments and 13 reverse primers for TCR Jbeta segments was used. The CDR3 region of rearranged TCR beta genes was amplified from genomic DNA by a multiplex PCR assay. The amplified TCR beta libraries were sequenced on the Illumina HiSeq System as 87-base-pair reads. As for the authors' bioinformatics: In a later analysis, tens of millions of unique TCR beta chains were counted across the approximately 620 repertoires, and about 10 million of these chains were shared by at least two donors. Raw reads were error-corrected and collapsed into unique sequences by a nearest-neighbor algorithm in which closely related sequences were merged to remove PCR and sequencing errors. V, D and J gene segments were assigned by aligning CDR3 sequences to IMGT reference sequences. For a sequence to be retained, a match of at least six nucleotides to both a V gene segment and a J gene segment was required. A rearrangement counted as productive if the CDR3 had no stop codons and remained in frame with V and J, and every other rearrangement counted as non-productive. CDR3 was defined by IMGT convention, running from the second conserved V-encoded cysteine to the conserved J-encoded phenylalanine. Sequences without an unambiguous match to a single V gene segment were excluded from the earlier analysis of 500 to 700 of the donors. An earlier analysis of under 750 of the donors called V segments functional above 56.7% productive rearrangements and segregating when the between-donor standard deviation exceeded 5%. A statistical classification framework was built for diagnosing cytomegalovirus status from the catalog of TCR beta chain sequences. In a later analysis, TCR nucleotide sequences were compared against IMGT/GENE-DB human TR gene sequences so that V and J genes could be assigned. A later analysis assigned CDR3 sequences and most-parsimonious VDJ recombination scenarios with the TCRdist pipeline. In a later analysis, each TCR beta chain was defined by its CDR3 amino acid sequence together with its V-gene family, and reads lacking a unique V-gene family were excluded. In a later analysis, around 650 highly shared, low-generation-probability nucleotide sequences were removed to address suspected cross-contamination and a sequencing artifact. In a later analysis, a clonal expansion index was calculated for each public chain from normalized within-repertoire ranks of inferred template counts. Generation probabilities in a later analysis came from a VDJ recombination model fitted to out-of-frame rearrangements, and those results were checked against IGoR. In a later analysis, hypergeometric tests were used to score TCR-TCR, TCR-HLA and TCR-CMV co-occurrence, with a repertoire-size bias correction applied to TCR pairs. In a later analysis, false discovery rates were estimated by permuting HLA or CMV assignments 20 times. A later analysis grouped co-occurring TCRs with DBSCAN, adding TCRdist sequence similarity when clustering within HLA-allele-positive subsets. Repertoires with fewer than 30,000 or more than 120,000 public chains were left out of co-occurrence clustering, as were four to six repertoires with anomalous nucleotide sharing. What TCRdb holds here is the immuneACCESS table cut down to in-frame rearrangements. Part of the clones is not present; checked against another copy, under half of the missing clones reflect an unresolved V gene, and the others are unexplained. The DNA was the basis for D and trimming; V, J and clone size are from that table. In this sample the table shows approximately 70,000 clones, around 72% of which occur a single time. Jointly, the top ten make up around 10% of the sample.

The clonotype was recovered from a woman in her thirties or forties in good health and CMV-seropositive. The sequenced sample consisted of PBMCs. This chain joins TRBV7-7 to TRBJ1-1; possibly the D gene is TRBD1, per 6 matching bases. CDR3 region: CASSADRNTEAFF. The base sequence is TGTGCCAGCAGCGCGGACAGAAACACTGAAGCTTTCTTT.